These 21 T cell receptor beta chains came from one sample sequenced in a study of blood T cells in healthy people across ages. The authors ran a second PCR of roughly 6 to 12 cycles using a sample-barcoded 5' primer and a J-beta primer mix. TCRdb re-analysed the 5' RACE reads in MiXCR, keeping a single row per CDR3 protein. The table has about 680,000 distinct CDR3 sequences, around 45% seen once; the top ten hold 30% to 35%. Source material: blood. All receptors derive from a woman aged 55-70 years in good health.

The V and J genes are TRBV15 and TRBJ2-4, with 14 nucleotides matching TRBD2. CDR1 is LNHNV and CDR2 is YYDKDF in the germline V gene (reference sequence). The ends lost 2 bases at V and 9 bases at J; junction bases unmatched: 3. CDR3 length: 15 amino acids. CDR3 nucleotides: TGTGCCACCAGCAGAACTGGACTAGCGGGAGGCATTCAGTACTTC. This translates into CATSRTGLAGGIQYF.

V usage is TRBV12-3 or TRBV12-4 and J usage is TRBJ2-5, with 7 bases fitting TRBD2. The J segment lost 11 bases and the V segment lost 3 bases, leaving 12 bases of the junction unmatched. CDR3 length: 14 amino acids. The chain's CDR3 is CASSFWDRAAGQYF. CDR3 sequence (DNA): TGTGCCAGCAGTTTTTGGGACCGGGCAGCGGGGCAGTACTTC.

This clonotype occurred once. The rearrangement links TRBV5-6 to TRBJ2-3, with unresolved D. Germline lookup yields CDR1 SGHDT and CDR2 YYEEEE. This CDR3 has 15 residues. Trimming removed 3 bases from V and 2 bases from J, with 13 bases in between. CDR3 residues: CASSWERPNTDTQYF. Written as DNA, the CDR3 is TGTGCCAGCAGCTGGGAAAGGCCCAACACAGATACGCAGTATTTT.

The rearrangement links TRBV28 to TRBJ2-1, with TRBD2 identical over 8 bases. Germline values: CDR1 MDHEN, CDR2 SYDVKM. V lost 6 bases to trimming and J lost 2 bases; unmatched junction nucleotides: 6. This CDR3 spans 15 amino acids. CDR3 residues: CASRTGGVTYNEQFF. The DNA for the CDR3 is TGTGCCAGCAGAACCGGGGGGGTAACCTACAATGAGCAGTTCTTC.

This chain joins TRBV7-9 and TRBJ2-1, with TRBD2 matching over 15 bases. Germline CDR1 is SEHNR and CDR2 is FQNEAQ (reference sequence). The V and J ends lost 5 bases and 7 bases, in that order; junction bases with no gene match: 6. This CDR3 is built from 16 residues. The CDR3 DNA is TGTGCCAGCAGCCCCCGGACTAGCGGGAGGGCAAATGAGCAGTTCTTC. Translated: CASSPRTSGRANEQFF.

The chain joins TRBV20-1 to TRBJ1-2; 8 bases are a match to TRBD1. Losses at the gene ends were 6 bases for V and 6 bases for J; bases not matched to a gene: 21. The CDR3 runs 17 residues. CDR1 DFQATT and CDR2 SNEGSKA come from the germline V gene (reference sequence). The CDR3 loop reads CSAFRPGQEWKRDGYTF. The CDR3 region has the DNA TGCAGTGCCTTCCGGCCGGGACAGGAGTGGAAGAGGGATGGCTACACCTTC.

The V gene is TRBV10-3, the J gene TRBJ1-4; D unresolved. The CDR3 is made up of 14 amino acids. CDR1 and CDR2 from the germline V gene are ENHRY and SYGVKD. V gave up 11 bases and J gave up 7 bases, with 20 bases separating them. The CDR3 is CASTPSSKGEKLFF. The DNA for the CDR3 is TGTGCCTCAACACCCAGCTCGAAGGGTGAAAAACTGTTTTTT.

The CDR3 DNA sequence: TGTGCCATCAGCCCAAGCGTAGCGGGAGGACAAGAGACCCAGTACTTC. This translates into CAISPSVAGGQETQYF. The rearrangement joins TRBV10-3 to TRBJ2-5, with TRBD2 matching over 10 bases. Looked up from germline, CDR1 is ENHRY and CDR2 is SYGVKD. The CDR3 has 16 residues. After removal of 6 bases from V and 2 bases from J, the junction contained 9 bases not matched to a gene.

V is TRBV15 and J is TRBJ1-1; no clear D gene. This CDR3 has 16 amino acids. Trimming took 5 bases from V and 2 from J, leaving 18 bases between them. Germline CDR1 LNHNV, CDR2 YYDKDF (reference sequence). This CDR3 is CATSAEQPWVNTEAFF. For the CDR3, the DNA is TGTGCCACCAGCGCCGAACAGCCCTGGGTAAACACTGAAGCTTTCTTT.

The CDR3 here is CSARVSLAGGNEQFF. The DNA for the CDR3 is TGCAGTGCTAGAGTATCCCTAGCGGGAGGCAATGAGCAGTTCTTC. The chain carries TRBV20-1 and TRBJ2-1, with 11 bases that match TRBD2. The junction had 5 bases not matched to a gene; V was cut back by 1 base and J by 6 bases. CDR3 length: 15 residues. CDR1 and CDR2 from the germline V gene are DFQATT and SNEGSKA (reference sequence).

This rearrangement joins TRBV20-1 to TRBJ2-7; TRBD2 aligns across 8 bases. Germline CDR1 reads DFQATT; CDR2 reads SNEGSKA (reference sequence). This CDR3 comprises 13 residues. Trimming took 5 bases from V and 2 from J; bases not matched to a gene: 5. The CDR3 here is CSAGGRTPYEQYF. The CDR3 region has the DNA TGCAGTGCTGGCGGGAGGACCCCCTACGAGCAGTACTTC.

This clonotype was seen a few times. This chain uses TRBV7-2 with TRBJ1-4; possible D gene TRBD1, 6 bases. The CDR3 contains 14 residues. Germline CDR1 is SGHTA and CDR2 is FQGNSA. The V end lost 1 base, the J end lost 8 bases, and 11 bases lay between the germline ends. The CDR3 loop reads CASSLGGPSEKLFF. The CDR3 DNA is TGTGCCAGCAGCTTAGGGGGGCCGTCCGAAAAACTGTTTTTT.

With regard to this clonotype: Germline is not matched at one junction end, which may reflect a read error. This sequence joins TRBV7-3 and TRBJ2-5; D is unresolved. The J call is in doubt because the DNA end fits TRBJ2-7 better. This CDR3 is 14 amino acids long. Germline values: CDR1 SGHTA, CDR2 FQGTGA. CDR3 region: CASGLGSGWYEQYF. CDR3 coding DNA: TGTGCCAGCGGCTTGGGCAGTGGGTGGTACGAGCAGTACTTC.

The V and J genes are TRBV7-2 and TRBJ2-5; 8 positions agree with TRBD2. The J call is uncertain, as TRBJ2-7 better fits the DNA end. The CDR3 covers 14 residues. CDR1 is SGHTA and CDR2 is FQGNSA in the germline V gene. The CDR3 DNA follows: TGTGCCAGCAGCTTTGGCGGGAGGCCGAACGAGCAGTACTTC. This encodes CASSFGGRPNEQYF.

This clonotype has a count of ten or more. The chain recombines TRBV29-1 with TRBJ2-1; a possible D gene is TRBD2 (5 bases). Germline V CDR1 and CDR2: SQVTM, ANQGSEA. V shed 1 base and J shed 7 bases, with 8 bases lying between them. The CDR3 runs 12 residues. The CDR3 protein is CSVEVTGNEQFF. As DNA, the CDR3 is TGCAGCGTTGAAGTCACGGGGAATGAGCAGTTCTTC.

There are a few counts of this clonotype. The CDR3 nucleotides read TGTGCCAGCAGCGCCGGGACTAGCGGACCCAATGAGCAGTTCTTC. It is translated as CASSAGTSGPNEQFF. V usage is TRBV9 and J usage is TRBJ2-1, with 11 bases identical to TRBD2. This CDR3 contains 15 residues. Germline V CDR1 and CDR2: SGDLS, YYNGEE. With 3 bases clipped from V and 6 bases from J, the junction kept 5 bases outside the gene matches.

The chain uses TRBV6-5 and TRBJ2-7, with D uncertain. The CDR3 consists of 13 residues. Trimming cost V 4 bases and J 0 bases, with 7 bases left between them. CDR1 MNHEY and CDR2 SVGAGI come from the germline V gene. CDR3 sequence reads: CASSSGFSYEQYF. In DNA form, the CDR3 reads TGTGCCAGCAGTTCCGGGTTCTCCTACGAGCAGTACTTC.

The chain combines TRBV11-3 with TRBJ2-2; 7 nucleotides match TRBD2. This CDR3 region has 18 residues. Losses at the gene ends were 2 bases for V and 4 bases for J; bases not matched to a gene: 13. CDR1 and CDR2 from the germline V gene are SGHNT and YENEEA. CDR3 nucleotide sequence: TGTGCCAGCAGCTTACTCCCGGGGGGAAGACCCCCCACCGGGGAGCTGTTTTTT. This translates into CASSLLPGGRPPTGELFF.

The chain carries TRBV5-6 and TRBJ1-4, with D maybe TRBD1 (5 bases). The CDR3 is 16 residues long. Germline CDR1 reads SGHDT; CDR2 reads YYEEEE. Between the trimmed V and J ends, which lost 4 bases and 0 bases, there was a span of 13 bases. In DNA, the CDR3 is TGTGCCAGCAGCCGGGGCGGGGATACAACTAATGAAAAACTGTTTTTT. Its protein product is CASSRGGDTTNEKLFF.

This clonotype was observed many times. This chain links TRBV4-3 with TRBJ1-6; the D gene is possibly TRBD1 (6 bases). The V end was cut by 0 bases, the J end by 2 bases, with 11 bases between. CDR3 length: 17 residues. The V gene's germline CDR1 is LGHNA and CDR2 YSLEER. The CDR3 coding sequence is TGCGCCAGCAGCCAAGAGAGGGGGGGCACCTATAATTCACCCCTCCACTTT. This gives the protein CASSQERGGTYNSPLHF.

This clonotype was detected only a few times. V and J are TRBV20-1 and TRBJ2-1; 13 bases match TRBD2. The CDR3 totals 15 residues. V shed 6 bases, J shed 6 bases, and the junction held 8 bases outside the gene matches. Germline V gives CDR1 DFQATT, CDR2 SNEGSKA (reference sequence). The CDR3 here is CSATPGLAGFNEQFF. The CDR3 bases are TGCAGTGCAACTCCGGGACTAGCGGGGTTCAATGAGCAGTTCTTC.